The clone carrying this T cell receptor beta chain was picked up a small number of times. As yet, its antigen is unknown. Isolation recovered at least 7 million PBMCs from every sample. Using a J-beta primer mix together with a sample-barcoded 5' primer, a second PCR was run for about 7 to 12 cycles. MiXCR was run by TCRdb on the 5' RACE reads, yielding one entry per CDR3 protein. The sample consists of some 700,000 distinct CDR3 sequences, 43% of them appearing once. The sample originates from a study of blood T cells in healthy people across ages. Study overall: Template switching retrieved approximately one barcoded beta molecule for each two T cells. Study-wide results and limits: Getting older went along with TCR beta diversity per million T cells dropping roughly linearly.

Trimming took 0 bases from V and 3 from J; bases not matched to a gene: 8. From germline, CDR1 is DFQATT and CDR2 SNEGSKA (reference sequence). This CDR3 contains 16 residues. Sequenced input: blood. V and J are TRBV20-1 and TRBJ2-3; 8 bases align to TRBD2. This TCR was recovered from a woman aged 55-69 years in good health. CDR3 region: CSARDEGLAGTDTQYF. CDR3 sequence (DNA): TGCAGTGCTAGAGATGAGGGGCTAGCGGGTACAGATACGCAGTATTTT.